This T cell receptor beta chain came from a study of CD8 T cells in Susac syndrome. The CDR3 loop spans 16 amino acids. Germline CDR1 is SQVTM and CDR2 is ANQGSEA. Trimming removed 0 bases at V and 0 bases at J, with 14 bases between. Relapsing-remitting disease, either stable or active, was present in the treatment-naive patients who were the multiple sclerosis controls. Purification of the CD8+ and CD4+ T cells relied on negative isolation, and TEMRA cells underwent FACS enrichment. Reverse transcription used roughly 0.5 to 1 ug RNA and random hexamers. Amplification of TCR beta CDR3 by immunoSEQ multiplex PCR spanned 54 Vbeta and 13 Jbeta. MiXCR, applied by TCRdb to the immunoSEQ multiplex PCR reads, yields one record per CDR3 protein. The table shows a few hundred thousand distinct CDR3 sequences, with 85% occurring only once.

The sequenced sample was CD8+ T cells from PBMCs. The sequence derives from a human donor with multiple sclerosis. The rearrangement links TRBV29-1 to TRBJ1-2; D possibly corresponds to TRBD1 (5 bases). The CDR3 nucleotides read TGCAGCGTTGAAGATTTTGGCACAGGAGCTAACTATGGCTACACCTTC. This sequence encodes CSVEDFGTGANYGYTF.